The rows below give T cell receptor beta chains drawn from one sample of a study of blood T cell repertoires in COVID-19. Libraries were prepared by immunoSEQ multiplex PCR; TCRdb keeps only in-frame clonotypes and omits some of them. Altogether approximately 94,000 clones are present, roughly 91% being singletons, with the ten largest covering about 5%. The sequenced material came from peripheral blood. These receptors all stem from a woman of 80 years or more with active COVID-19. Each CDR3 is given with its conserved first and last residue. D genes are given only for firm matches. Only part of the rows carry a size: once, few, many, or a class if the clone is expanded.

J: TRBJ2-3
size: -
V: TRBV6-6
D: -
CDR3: CASRGIRTSTDTQYF
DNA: TGTGCCAGCAGGGGCATTCGTACTAGCACAGATACGCAGTATTTT

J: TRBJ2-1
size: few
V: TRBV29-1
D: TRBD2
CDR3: CSVSGSSSNEQFF
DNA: TGCAGCGTCAGCGGGAGTTCCAGCAATGAGCAGTTCTTC

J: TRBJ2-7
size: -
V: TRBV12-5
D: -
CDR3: CASALDTYEQYF
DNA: TGTGCTAGTGCCCTTGACACGTACGAGCAGTACTTC

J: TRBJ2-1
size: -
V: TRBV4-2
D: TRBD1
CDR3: CASSPLGQGAQEQFF
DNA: TGTGCCAGCAGCCCCCTAGGACAGGGGGCACAGGAGCAGTTCTTC

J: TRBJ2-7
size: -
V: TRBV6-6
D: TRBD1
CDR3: CASRPGQHYEQYF
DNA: TGTGCCAGCAGGCCGGGACAGCACTACGAGCAGTACTTC

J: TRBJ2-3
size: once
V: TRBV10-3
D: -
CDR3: CAISESKSSGTDTQYF
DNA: TGTGCCATCAGTGAGTCGAAAAGCAGCGGCACAGATACGCAGTATTTT

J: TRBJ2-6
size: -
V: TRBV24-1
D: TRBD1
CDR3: CATSLWYRGPGANVLTF
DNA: TGTGCCACCAGTCTGTGGTATAGGGGGCCTGGGGCCAACGTCCTGACTTTC

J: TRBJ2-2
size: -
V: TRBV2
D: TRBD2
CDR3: CASSLAVTGELFF
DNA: TGTGCCAGCAGTCTAGCGGTCACCGGGGAGCTGTTTTTT

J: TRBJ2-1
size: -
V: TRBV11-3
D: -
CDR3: CASSPRAGATYNEQFF
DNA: TGTGCCAGCAGCCCCCGTGCAGGCGCAACCTACAATGAGCAGTTCTTC

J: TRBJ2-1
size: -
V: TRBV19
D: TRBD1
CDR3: CASSIGTGRWDEQFF
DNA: TGTGCCAGTAGTATCGGGACAGGGAGGTGGGATGAGCAGTTCTTC

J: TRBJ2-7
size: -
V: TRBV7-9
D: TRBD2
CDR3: CASIQTSGSFYEQYF
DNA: TGTGCCAGCATCCAAACTAGCGGGAGTTTCTACGAGCAGTACTTC

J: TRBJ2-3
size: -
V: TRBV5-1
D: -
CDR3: CASSSDPSSTDTQYF
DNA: TGCGCCAGCAGCTCAGATCCTTCTAGCACAGATACGCAGTATTTT

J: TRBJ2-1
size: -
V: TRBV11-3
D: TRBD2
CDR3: CASSMTSPTAYNEQFF
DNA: TGTGCCAGCAGCATGACTAGCCCCACAGCCTACAATGAGCAGTTCTTC

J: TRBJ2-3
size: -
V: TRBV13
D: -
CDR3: CASSLDSGNADTQYF
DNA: TGTGCCAGCAGTTTGGACAGCGGGAACGCAGATACGCAGTATTTT

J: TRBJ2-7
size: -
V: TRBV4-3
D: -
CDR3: CASSQDWRSQYEQYF
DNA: TGCGCCAGCAGCCAAGATTGGAGGAGTCAGTACGAGCAGTACTTC

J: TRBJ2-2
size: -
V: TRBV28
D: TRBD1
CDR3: CASSPRQGQINGGELFF
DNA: TGTGCCAGCAGTCCCCGTCAGGGACAGATCAATGGGGGGGAGCTGTTTTTT